This TCR beta chain comes out of a study of blood T cells in healthy people across ages. A second about 7 to 11 cycle PCR used barcoded and J-beta primers. From the 5' RACE reads, TCRdb called clonotypes with MiXCR, one entry per CDR3 protein. The profile shows 910,000 or so distinct CDR3 sequences, roughly 51% of them singletons. Specimen: blood. The receptor comes from an older woman in good health.

The CDR3 nucleotides are TGTGCCAGCACCCTATTGGCTAGCGGGAGCTCCTACGAGCAGTACTTC. Amino acid sequence: CASTLLASGSSYEQYF. The chain is built from TRBV7-8 and TRBJ2-7; 10 nucleotides match TRBD2. The CDR3 sequence is 16 residues long. Germline V gene data show CDR1 as SGHVS and CDR2 as FQNEAQ. V lost 7 bases and J lost 0; bases outside the gene matches: 9.